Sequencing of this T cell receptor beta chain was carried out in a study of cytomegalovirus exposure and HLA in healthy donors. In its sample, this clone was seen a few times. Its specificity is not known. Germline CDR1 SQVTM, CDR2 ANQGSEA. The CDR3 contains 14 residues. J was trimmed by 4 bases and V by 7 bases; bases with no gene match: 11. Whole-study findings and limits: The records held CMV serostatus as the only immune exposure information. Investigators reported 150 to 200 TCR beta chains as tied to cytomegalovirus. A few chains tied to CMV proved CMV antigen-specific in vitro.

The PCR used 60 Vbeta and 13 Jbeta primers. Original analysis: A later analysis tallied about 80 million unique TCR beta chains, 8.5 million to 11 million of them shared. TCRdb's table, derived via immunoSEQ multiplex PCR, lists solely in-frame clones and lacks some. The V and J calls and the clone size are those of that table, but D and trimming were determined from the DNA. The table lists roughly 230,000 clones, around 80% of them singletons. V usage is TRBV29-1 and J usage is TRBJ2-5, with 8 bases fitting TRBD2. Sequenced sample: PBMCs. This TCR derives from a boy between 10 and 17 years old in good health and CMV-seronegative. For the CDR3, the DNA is TGCAGCGCCGACTGGGGACTAGATGCAGAGACCCAGTACTTC. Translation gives CSADWGLDAETQYF.